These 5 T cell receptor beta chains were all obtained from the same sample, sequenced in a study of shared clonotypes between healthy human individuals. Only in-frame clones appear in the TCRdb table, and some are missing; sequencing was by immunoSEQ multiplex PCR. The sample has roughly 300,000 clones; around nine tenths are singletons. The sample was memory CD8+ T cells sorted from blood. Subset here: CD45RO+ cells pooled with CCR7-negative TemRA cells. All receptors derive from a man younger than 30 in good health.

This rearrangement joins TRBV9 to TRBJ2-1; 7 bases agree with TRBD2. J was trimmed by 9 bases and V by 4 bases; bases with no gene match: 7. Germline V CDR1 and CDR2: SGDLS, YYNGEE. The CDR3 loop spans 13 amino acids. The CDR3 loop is CASSPGGSVEQFF. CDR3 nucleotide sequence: TGTGCCAGCAGCCCGGGGGGTAGCGTTGAGCAGTTCTTC.

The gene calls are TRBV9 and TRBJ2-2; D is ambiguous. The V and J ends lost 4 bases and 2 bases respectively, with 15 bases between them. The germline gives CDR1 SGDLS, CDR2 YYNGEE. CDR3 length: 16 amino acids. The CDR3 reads CASSPHSSRNTGELFF. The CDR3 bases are TGTGCCAGCAGCCCCCACTCCTCGCGAAACACCGGGGAGCTGTTTTTT.

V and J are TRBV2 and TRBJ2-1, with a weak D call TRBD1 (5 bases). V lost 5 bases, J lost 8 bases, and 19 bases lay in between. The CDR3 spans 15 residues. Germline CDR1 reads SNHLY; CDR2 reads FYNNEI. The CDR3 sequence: CASSQTPPGRDEQFF. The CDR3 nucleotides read TGTGCCAGCAGTCAAACCCCTCCCGGCAGGGATGAGCAGTTCTTC.

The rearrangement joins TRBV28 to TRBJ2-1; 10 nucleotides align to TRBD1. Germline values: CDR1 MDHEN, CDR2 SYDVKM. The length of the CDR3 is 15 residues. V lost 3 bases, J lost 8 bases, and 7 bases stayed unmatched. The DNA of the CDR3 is TGTGCCAGCAGTTTTCAAGGACAGGGGGTACATGAGCAGTTCTTC. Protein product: CASSFQGQGVHEQFF.

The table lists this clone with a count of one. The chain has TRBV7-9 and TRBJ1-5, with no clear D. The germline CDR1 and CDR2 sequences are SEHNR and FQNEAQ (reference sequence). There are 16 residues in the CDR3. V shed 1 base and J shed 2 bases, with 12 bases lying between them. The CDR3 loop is CASSLGGMEGNQPQHF. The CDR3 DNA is TGTGCCAGCAGCTTAGGTGGGATGGAGGGCAATCAGCCCCAGCATTTT. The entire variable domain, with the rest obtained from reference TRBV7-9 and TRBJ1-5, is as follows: DTGVSQNPRHKITKRGQNVTFRCDPISEHNRLYWYRQTLGQGPEFLTYFQNEAQLEKSRLLSDRFSAERPKGSFSTLEIQRTEQGDSAMYLCASSLGGMEGNQPQHFGDGTRLSIL.